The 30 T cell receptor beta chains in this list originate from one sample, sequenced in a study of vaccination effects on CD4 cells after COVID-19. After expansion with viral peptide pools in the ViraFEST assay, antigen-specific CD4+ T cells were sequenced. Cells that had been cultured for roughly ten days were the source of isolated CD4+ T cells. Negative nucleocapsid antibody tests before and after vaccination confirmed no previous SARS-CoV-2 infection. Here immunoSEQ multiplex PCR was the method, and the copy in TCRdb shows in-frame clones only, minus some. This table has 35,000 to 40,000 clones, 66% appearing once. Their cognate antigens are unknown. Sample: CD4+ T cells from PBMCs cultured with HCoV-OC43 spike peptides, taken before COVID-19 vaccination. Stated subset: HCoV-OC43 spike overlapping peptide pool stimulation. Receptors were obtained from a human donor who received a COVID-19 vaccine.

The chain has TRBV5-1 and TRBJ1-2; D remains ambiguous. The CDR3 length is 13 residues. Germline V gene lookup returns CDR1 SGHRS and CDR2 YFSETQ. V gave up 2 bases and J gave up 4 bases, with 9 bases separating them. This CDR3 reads CASSFGYSYGYTF. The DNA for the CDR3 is TGCGCCAGCAGCTTCGGTTACAGCTATGGCTACACCTTC.

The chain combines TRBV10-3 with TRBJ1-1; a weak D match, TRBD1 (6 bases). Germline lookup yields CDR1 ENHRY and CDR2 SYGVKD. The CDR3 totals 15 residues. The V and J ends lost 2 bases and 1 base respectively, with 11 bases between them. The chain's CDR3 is CAISEPRGANTEAFF. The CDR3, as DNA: TGTGCCATCAGTGAGCCCCGGGGGGCGAACACTGAAGCTTTCTTT.

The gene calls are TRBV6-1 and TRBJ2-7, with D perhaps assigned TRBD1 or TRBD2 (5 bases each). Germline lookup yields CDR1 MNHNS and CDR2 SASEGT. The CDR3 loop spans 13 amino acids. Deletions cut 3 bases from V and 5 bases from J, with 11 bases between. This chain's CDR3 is CASSDRRGNEQYF. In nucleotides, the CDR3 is TGTGCCAGCAGTGATCGCCGGGGCAACGAGCAGTACTTC.

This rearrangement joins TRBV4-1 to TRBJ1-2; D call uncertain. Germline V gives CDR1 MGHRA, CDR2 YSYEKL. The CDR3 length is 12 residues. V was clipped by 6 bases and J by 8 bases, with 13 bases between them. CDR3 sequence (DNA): TGCGCCAGCAGGAGAGGGAGGGAAGGCTACACCTTC. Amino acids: CASRRGREGYTF.

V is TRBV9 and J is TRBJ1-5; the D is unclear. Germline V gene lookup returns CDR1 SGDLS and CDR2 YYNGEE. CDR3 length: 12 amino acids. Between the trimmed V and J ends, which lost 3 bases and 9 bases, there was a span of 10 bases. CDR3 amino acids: CASSAAVGPQHF. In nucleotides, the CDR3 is TGTGCCAGCAGCGCCGCCGTGGGGCCCCAGCATTTT.

This chain's CDR3 is CASSKGVLNYGYTF. The CDR3, as DNA: TGTGCCAGCAGCAAAGGAGTTCTTAACTATGGCTACACCTTC. The genes are TRBV14 and TRBJ1-2; D gene uncertain. Per germline, CDR1 SGHDN and CDR2 FVKESK. The CDR3 runs to 14 residues. The germline V and J ends were trimmed by 5 bases and 1 base, with 11 bases remaining between them. The whole variable domain, remainder taken from reference TRBV14 and TRBJ1-2, is EAGVTQFPSHSVIEKGQTVTLRCDPISGHDNLYWYRRVMGKEIKFLLHFVKESKQDESGMPNNRFLAERTGGTYSTLKVQPAELEDSGVYFCASSKGVLNYGYTFGSGTRLTVV.

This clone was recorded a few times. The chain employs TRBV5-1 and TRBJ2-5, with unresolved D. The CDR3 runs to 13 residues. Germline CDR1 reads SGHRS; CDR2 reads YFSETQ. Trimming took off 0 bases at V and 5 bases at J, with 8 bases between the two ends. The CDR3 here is CASSLGLSETQYF. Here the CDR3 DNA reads TGCGCCAGCAGCTTGGGACTCTCGGAGACCCAGTACTTC.

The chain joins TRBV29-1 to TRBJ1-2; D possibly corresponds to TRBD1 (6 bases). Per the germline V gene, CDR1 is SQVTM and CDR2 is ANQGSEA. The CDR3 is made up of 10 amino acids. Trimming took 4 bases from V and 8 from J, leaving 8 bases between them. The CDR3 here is CSVAGEGYTF. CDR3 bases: TGCAGCGTTGCAGGGGAAGGCTACACCTTC. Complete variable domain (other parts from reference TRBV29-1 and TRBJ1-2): SAVISQKPSRDICQRGTSLTIQCQVDSQVTMMFWYRQQPGQSLTLIATANQGSEATYESGFVIDKFPISRPNLTFSTLTVSNMSPEDSSIYLCSVAGEGYTFGSGTRLTVV.

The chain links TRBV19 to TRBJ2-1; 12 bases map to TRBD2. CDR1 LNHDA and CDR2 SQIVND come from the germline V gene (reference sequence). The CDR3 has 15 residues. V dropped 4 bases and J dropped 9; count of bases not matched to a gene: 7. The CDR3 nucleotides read TGTGCCAGTAGTAGCCTGGGACTAGCGGGTGGTGAGCAGTTCTTC. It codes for CASSSLGLAGGEQFF.

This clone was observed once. The CDR3 reads CASSFRQSQETQYF. CDR3 bases: TGTGCCAGCAGCTTCCGACAGAGTCAAGAGACCCAGTACTTC. The V call is TRBV5-6, the J call TRBJ2-5; tentative D call: TRBD1 (5 bases). Germline V gene lookup returns CDR1 SGHDT and CDR2 YYEEEE. The V end was cut by 2 bases, the J end by 2 bases, with 10 bases between. The CDR3 extends over 14 amino acids.

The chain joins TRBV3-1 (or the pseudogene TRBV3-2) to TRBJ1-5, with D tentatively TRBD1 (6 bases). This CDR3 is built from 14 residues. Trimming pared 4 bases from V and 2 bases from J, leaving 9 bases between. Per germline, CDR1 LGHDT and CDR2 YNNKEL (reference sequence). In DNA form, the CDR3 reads TGTGCCAGCAGCCTTAGACAGGGCAATCAGCCCCAGCATTTT. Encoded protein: CASSLRQGNQPQHF.

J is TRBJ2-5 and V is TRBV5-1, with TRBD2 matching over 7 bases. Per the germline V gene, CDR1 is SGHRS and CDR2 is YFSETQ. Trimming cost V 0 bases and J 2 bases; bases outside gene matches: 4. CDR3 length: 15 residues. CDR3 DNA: TGCGCCAGCAGCTTGGCTGCTAGCGGACAAGAGACCCAGTACTTC. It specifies CASSLAASGQETQYF.

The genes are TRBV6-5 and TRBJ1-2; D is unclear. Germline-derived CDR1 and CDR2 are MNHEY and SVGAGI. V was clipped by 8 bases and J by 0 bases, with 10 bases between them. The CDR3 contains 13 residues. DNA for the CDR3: TGTGCCAGCGGGAAGATGACTAACTATGGCTACACCTTC. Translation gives CASGKMTNYGYTF.

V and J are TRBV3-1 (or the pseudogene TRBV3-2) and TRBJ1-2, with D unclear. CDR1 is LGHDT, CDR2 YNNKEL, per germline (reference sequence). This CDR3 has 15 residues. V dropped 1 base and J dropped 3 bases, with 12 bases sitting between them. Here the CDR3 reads CASSQAHQAHYGYTF. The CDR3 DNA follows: TGTGCCAGCAGCCAAGCCCACCAGGCCCACTATGGCTACACCTTC.

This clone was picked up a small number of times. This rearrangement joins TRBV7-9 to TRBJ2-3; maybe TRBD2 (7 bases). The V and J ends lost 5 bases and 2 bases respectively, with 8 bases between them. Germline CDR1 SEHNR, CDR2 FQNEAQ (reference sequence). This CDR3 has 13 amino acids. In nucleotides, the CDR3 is TGTGCCAGCAGCCGGGGGGCCACAGATACGCAGTATTTT. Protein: CASSRGATDTQYF.

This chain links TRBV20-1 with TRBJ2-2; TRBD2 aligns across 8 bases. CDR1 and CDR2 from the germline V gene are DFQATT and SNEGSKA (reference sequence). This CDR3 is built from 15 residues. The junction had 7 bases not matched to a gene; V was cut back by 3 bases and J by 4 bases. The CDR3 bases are TGCAGTGCTAGTCCGATTCTAGCGGGCACCGGGGAGCTGTTTTTT. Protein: CSASPILAGTGELFF.

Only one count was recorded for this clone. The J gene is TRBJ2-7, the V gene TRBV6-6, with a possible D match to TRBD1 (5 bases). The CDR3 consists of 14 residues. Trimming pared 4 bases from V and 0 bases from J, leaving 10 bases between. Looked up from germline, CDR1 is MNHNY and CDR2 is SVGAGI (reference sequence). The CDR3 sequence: CASSFGALSYEQYF. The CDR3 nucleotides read TGTGCCAGCAGTTTTGGGGCCCTCTCCTACGAGCAGTACTTC.

The CDR3 here is CASSQHWDPLGDTQYF. In DNA, the CDR3 is TGTGCCAGCAGCCAACACTGGGACCCCCTGGGGGATACGCAGTATTTT. J is TRBJ2-3 and V is TRBV3-1 (or the pseudogene TRBV3-2); D is possibly TRBD1 or TRBD2 (5 bases each). The germline V and J ends were trimmed by 2 bases and 6 bases, with 18 bases remaining between them. The CDR3 covers 16 residues. Germline V gene lookup returns CDR1 LGHDT and CDR2 YNNKEL (reference sequence).

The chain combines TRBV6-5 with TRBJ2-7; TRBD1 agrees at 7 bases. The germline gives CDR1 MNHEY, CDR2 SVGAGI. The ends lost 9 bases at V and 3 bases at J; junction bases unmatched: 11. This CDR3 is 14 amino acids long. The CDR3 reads CASPRDSQLYEQYF. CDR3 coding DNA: TGTGCCAGTCCCCGGGACAGCCAACTCTACGAGCAGTACTTC.

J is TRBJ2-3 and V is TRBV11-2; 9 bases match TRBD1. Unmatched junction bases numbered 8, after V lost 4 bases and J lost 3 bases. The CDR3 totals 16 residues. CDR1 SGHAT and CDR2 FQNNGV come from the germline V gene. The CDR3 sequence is CASSSRDRERTDTQYF. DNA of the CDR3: TGTGCCAGCAGCTCGAGGGACAGGGAAAGAACAGATACGCAGTATTTT. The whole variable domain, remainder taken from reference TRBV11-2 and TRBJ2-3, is EAGVAQSPRYKIIEKRQSVAFWCNPISGHATLYWYQQILGQGPKLLIQFQNNGVVDDSQLPKDRFSAERLKGVDSTLKIQPAKLEDSAVYLCASSSRDRERTDTQYFGPGTRLTVL.

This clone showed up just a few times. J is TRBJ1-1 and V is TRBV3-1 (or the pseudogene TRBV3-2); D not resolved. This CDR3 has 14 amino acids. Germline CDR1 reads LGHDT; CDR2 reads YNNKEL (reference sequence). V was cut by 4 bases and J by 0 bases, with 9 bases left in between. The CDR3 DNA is TGTGCCAGCAGCCGGGCAAGCATGAACACTGAAGCTTTCTTT. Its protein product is CASSRASMNTEAFF.

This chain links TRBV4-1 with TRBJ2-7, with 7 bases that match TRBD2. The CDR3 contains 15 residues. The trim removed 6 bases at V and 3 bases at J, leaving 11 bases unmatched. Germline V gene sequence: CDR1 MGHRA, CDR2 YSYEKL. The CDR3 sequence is CASSQRGDHDYEQYF. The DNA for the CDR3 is TGCGCCAGCAGTCAACGGGGGGACCACGACTACGAGCAGTACTTC.

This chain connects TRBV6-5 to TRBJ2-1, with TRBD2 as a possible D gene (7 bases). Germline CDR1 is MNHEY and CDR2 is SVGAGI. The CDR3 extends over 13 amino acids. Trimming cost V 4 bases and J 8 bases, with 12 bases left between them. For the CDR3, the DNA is TGTGCCAGCAGTTTTTCGGGGGGCTATGAGCAGTTCTTC. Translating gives CASSFSGGYEQFF.

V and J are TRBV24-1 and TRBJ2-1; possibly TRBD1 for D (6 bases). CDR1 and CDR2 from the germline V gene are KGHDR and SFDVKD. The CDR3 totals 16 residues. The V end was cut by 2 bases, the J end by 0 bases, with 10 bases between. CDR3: CATSDSGQSSYNEQFF. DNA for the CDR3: TGTGCCACCAGTGATTCCGGACAGTCCTCCTACAATGAGCAGTTCTTC.

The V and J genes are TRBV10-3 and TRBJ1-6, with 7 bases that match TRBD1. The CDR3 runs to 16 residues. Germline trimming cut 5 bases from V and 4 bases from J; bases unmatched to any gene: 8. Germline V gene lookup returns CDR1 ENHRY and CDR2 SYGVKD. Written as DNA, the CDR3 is TGTGCCATCAGTACAGGGGAAAGTGGATATAATTCACCCCTCCACTTT. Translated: CAISTGESGYNSPLHF.

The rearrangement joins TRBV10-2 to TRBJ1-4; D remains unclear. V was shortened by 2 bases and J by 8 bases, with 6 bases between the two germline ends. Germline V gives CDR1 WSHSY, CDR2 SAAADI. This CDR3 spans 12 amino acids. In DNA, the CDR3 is TGCGCCAGCAGTGAGCGTCGGGAAAAACTGTTTTTT. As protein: CASSERREKLFF.

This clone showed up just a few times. DNA for the CDR3: TGCGCCAGCAGCCAAGTATTCGGTCAACGATCTCTACACGAGCAGTACTTC. Translation gives CASSQVFGQRSLHEQYF. The chain joins TRBV4-1 to TRBJ2-7; D is unresolved. Per the germline V gene, CDR1 is MGHRA and CDR2 is YSYEKL. This CDR3 spans 17 amino acids. Trimming pared 1 base from V and 5 bases from J, leaving 21 bases between.

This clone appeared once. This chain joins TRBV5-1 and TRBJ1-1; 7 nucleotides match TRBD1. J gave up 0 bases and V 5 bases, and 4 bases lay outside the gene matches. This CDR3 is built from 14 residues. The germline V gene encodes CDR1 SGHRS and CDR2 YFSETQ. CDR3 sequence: CASSLQGMNTEAFF. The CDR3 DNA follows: TGCGCCAGCAGTTTACAGGGGATGAACACTGAAGCTTTCTTT.

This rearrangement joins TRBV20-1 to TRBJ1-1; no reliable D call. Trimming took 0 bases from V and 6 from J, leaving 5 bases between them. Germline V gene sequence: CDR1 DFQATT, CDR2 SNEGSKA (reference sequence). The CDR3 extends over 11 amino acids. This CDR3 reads CSARDSPEAFF. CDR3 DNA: TGCAGTGCTAGAGATAGCCCTGAAGCTTTCTTT.

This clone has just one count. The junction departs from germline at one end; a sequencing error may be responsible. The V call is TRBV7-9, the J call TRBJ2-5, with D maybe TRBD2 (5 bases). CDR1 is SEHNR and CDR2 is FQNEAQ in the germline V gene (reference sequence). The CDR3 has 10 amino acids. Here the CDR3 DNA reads TGTGCCAGCAGCTTAGGGACTTTACACTTC. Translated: CASSLGTLHF.